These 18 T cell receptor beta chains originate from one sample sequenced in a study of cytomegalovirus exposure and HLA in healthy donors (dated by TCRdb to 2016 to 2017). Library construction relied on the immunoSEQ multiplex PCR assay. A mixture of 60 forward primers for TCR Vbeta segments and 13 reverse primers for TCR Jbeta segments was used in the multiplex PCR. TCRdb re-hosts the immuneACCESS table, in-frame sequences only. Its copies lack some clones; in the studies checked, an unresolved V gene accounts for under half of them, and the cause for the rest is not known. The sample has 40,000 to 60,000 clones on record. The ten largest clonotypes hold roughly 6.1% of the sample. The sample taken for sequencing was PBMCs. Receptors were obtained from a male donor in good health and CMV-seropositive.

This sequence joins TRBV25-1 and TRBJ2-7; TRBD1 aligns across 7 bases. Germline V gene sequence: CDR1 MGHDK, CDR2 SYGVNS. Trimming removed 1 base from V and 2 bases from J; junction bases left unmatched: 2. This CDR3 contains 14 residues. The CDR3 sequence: CASSEWDSTYEQYF. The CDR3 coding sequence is TGTGCCAGCAGTGAATGGGACAGCACCTACGAGCAGTACTTC.

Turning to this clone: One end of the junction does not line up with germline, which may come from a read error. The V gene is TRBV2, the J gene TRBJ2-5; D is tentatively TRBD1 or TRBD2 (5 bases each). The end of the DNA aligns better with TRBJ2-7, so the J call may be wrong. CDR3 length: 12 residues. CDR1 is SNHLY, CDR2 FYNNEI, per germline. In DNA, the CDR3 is TGTGCCAGCATTGAAGGGGCGGGCGAGCAGTACTTC. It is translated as CASIEGAGEQYF.

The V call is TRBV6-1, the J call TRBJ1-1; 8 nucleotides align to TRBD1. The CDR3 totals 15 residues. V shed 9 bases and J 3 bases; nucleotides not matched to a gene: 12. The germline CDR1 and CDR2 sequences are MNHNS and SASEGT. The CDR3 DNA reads TGTGCCAGTTCGACCACGGACAGGGTGGACACTGAAGCTTTCTTT. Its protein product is CASSTTDRVDTEAFF.

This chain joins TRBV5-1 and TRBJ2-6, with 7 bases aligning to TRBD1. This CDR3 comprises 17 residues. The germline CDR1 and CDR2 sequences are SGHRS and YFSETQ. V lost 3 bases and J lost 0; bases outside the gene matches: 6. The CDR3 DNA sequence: TGCGCCAGCAGCTGGTGGGGACAGAGCTCTGGGGCCAACGTCCTGACTTTC. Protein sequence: CASSWWGQSSGANVLTF.

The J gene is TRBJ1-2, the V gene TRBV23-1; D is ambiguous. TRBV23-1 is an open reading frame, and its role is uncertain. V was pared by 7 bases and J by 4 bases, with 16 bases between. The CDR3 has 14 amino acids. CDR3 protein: CASNQRGTFYGYTF. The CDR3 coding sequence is TGCGCCAGCAACCAGCGGGGAACCTTCTATGGCTACACCTTC.

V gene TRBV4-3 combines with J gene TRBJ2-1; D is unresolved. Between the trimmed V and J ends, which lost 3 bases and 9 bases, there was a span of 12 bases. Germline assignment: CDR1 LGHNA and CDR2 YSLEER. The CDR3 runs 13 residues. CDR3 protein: CASSQEQSGEQFF. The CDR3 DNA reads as TGCGCCAGCAGCCAGGAACAGTCCGGTGAGCAGTTCTTC.

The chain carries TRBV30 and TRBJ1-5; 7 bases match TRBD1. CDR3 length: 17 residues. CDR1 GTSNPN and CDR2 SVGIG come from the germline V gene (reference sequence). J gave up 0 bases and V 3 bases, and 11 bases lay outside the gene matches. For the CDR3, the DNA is TGTGCCTGGAGAGAGGGGGCGCCTTATTATAGCAATCAGCCCCAGCATTTT. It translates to CAWREGAPYYSNQPQHF.

CDR3 sequence (DNA): TGTGCCAGCAGTTGGACAGGGCTTACCGGGGAGCTGTTTTTT. As protein: CASSWTGLTGELFF. This chain links TRBV27 with TRBJ2-2, with 8 nucleotides matching TRBD1. Germline CDR1 MNHEY, CDR2 SMNVEV (reference sequence). The CDR3 consists of 14 residues. The V segment lost 4 bases and the J segment 5 bases; nucleotides outside the gene matches: 3.

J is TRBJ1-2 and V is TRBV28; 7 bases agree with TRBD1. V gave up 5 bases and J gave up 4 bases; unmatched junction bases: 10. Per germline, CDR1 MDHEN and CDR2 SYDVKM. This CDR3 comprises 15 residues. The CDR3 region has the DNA TGTGCCAGCAGTCCTAACCGACAGGGACGCTATGGCTACACCTTC. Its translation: CASSPNRQGRYGYTF.

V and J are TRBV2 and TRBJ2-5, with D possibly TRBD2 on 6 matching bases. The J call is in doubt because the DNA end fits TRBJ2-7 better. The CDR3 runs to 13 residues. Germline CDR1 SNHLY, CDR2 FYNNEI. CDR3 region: CASRERGDYEQYF. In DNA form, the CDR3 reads TGTGCCAGCAGGGAGCGCGGGGACTACGAGCAGTACTTC.

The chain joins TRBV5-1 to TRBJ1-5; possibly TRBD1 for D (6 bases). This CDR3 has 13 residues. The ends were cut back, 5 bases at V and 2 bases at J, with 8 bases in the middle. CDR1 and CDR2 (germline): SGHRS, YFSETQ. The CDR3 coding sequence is TGCGCCAGCAGTAAGGGGGGCAATCAGCCCCAGCATTTT. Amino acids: CASSKGGNQPQHF.

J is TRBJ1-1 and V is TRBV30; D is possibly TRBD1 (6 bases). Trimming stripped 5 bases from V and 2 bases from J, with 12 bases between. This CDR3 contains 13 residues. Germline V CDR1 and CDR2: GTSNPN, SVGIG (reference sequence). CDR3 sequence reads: CAWDTQGNTEAFF. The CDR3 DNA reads TGTGCCTGGGACACACAGGGAAACACTGAAGCTTTCTTT.

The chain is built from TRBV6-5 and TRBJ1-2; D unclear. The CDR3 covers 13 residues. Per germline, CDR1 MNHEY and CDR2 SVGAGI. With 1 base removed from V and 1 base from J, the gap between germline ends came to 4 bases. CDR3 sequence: CASSYYGNYGYTF. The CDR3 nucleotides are TGTGCCAGCAGTTACTACGGTAACTATGGCTACACCTTC.

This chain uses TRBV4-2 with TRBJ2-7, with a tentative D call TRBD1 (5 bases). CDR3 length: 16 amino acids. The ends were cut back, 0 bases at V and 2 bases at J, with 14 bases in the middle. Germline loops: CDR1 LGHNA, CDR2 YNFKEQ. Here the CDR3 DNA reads TGTGCCAGCAGCCAAGAGGGGTCAGCAGGGCCCTACGAGCAGTACTTC. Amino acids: CASSQEGSAGPYEQYF.

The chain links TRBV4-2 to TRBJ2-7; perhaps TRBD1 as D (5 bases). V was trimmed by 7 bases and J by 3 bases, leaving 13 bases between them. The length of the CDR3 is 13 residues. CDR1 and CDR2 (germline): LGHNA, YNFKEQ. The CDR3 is CASTAGPLYEQYF. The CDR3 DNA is TGTGCCAGCACGGCAGGGCCACTCTACGAGCAGTACTTC.

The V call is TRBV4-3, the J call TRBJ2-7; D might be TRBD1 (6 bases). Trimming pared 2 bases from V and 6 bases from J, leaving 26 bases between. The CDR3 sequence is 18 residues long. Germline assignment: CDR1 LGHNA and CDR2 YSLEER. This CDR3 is CASSQNRDIFGLNSEQYF. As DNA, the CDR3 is TGCGCCAGCAGCCAAAACCGGGACATATTCGGATTAAATTCCGAGCAGTACTTC.

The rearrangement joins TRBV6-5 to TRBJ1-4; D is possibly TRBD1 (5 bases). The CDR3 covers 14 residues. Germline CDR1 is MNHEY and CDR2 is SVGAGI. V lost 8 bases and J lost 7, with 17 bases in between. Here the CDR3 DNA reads TGTGCCAGCGGGGGGGTCAGGAAGGCTGAAAAACTGTTTTTT. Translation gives CASGGVRKAEKLFF.

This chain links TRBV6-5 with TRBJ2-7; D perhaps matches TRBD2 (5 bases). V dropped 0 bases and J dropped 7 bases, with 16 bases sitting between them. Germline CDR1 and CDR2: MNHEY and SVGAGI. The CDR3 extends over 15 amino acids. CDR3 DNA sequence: TGTGCCAGCAGTTACTCCCCCGGTGCGGGTCTGGAGCAGTACTTC. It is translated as CASSYSPGAGLEQYF.